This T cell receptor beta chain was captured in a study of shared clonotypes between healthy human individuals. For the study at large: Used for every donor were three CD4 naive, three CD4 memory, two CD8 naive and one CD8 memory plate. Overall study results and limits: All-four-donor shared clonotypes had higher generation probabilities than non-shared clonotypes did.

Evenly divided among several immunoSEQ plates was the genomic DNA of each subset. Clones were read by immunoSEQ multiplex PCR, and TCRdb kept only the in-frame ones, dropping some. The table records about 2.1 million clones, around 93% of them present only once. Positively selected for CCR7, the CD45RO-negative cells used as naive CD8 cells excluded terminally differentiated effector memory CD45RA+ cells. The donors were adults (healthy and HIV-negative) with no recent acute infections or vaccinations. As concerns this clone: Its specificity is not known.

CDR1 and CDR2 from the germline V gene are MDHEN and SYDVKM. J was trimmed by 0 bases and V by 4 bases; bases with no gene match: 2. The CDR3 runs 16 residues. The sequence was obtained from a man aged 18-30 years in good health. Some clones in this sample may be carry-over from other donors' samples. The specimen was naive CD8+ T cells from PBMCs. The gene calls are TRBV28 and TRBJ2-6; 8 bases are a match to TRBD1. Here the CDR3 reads CASSSTGGSGANVLTF. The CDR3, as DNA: TGTGCCAGCAGTTCTACAGGGGGCTCTGGGGCCAACGTCCTGACTTTC.